The rows below give T cell receptor beta chains drawn from one sample of a study of beta chain features in type 1 diabetes. The method was immunoSEQ multiplex PCR; TCRdb's version includes in-frame clones alone and lacks a portion of them. The sample holds 850,000 to 900,000 clones, roughly 15% seen once. The sequenced material came from naive CD4+ T cells from blood. These receptors were collected from a woman aged 18 to 35 in good health. CDR3s include the opening cysteine and the closing phenylalanine or tryptophan. Each record gives: V gene, J gene, clone size, D gene, CDR3 DNA, CDR3 protein. D genes are given only for firm matches. The size entry is marked missing in some rows and otherwise reads once, few, many or a size class.

>TRBV19|TRBJ2-2|.|.
TGTGCCAGTAGTCGAAGACTGGGGCAGGCCGGGGAGCTGTTTTTT
CASSRRLGQAGELFF
>TRBV2|TRBJ1-2|.|TRBD1
TGTGCCAGCAGGACAGGGACGGGCTACACCTTC
CASRTGTGYTF
>TRBV9|TRBJ2-3|once|TRBD1
TGTGCCAGCAGCTCACAGACAGGGGGGAACACAGATACGCAGTATTTT
CASSSQTGGNTDTQYF
>TRBV6-5|TRBJ2-7|.|TRBD1
TGTGCCAGCAGTCAGCTCAGACAGGGTACAAGCGAGCAGTACTTC
CASSQLRQGTSEQYF
>TRBV7-6|TRBJ2-3|few|.
TGTGCCAGCAGCCCCTTTGGGAGTGCAGATACGCAGTATTTT
CASSPFGSADTQYF
>TRBV27|TRBJ2-5|.|.
TGTGCCAGCAGTTTGCCCCAGACTAGCCCCGACAGGGAGACCCAGTACTTC
CASSLPQTSPDRETQYF
>TRBV4-1|TRBJ2-7|.|.
TGCGCCAGCAGCCAAGTACTAGCACGGTCCTACGAGCAGTACTTC
CASSQVLARSYEQYF
>TRBV5-1|TRBJ2-3|.|TRBD2
TGCGCCAGCAGTAACGGACTAGCGGGAGGGCCCTCGGCAGATACGCAGTATTTT
CASSNGLAGGPSADTQYF
>TRBV5-6|TRBJ1-2|few|.
TGTGCCAGCAGCTCTCTGAGAGGGGACTATGGCTACACCTTC
CASSSLRGDYGYTF
>TRBV28|TRBJ2-3|.|.
TGTGCCAGCAGCATCCTTATGGGCTCCACAGATACGCAGTATTTT
CASSILMGSTDTQYF
>TRBV7-2|TRBJ1-2|few|TRBD1
TGTGCCAGCAGTCCTACAGGGGAGGGTGGCTACACCTTC
CASSPTGEGGYTF
>TRBV2|TRBJ1-5|.|TRBD1
TGTGCCAGCAGTGGGGGACAGTGGAGTCAGCCCCAGCATTTT
CASSGGQWSQPQHF
>TRBV28|TRBJ2-7|.|TRBD1
TGTGCCAGCAGTCCCCCAGGGGGAGTCTACGAGCAGTACTTC
CASSPPGGVYEQYF
>TRBV5-1|TRBJ2-1|few|TRBD2
TGCGCCAGCAGCTTCACAAGACTAGCGGGAGTGCTGTTCTTC
CASSFTRLAGVLFF
>TRBV7-9|TRBJ2-2|few|TRBD2
TGTGCCAGCAGTTCTAGGACTAGCGGGTTATCCGGGGAGCTGTTTTTT
CASSSRTSGLSGELFF
>TRBV6-1|TRBJ1-2|few|.
TGTGCCAGCAGAGGGTGGGCGGGGATCGGCTATGGCTACACCTTC
CASRGWAGIGYGYTF
>TRBV7-6|TRBJ2-7|few|TRBD2
TGTGCCAGCAGCCCCCAGCGGGGGGAGACCTACGAGCAGTACTTC
CASSPQRGETYEQYF
>TRBV28|TRBJ2-7|.|TRBD2
TGTGCCAGCAGTTTTAGTACTAGCGGGCGCTACGAGCAGTACTTC
CASSFSTSGRYEQYF
>TRBV7-2|TRBJ2-1|.|.
TGTGCCAGCAGCTTAAACGGGTACTCCTACAATGAGCAGTTCTTC
CASSLNGYSYNEQFF
>TRBV4-2|TRBJ2-7|few|.
TGTGCCAGCAGCCAAGAAATTCTAGGGACCTACGAGCAGTACTTC
CASSQEILGTYEQYF
>TRBV18|TRBJ2-5|few|.
TGTGCCAGCTCACTCGGGGAGACCCAGTACTTC
CASSLGETQYF
>TRBV5-1|TRBJ2-7|few|TRBD2
TGCGCCAGCTGTGTGGCGGGAGGGCCTGACGAGCAGTACTTC
CASCVAGGPDEQYF
>TRBV13|TRBJ2-7|few|.
TGTGCCAGCAGCTTACGTGGCATACAATCCTACGAGCAGTACTTC
CASSLRGIQSYEQYF
>TRBV21-1|TRBJ2-7|.|.
TGTGCCAGCAGCGAACTAGCGGGAGTTGCCTACGAGCAGTACTTC
CASSELAGVAYEQYF
>TRBV5-1|TRBJ2-7|.|.
TGCGCCAGCAGCTTGGAAGCACAGTTCTACGAGCAGTACTTC
CASSLEAQFYEQYF
>TRBV5-1|TRBJ2-1|few|.
TGCGCCAGCAGCGGCGGGACCTCTCCTTCCTACAATGAGCAGTTCTTC
CASSGGTSPSYNEQFF
>TRBV7-9|TRBJ2-7|few|.
TGTGCCAGCAGCCCTAATACCGGGACCGGTTACGAGCAGTACTTC
CASSPNTGTGYEQYF
>TRBV7-6|TRBJ2-5|.|TRBD2
TGTGCCAGCAGCTTAGCTAGGATCGGGGGGAAAGAGACCCAGTACTTC
CASSLARIGGKETQYF